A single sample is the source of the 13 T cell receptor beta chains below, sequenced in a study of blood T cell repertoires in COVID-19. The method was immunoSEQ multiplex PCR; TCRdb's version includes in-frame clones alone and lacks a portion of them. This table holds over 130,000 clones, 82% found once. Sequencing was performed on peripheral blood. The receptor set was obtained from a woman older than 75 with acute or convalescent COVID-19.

The CDR3 is CASSSTGVGYTF. CDR3 DNA sequence: TGTGCCAGCAGCTCCACAGGGGTTGGCTACACCTTC. The chain joins TRBV9 to TRBJ1-2, with 7 bases matching TRBD1. After removal of 4 bases from V and 7 bases from J, the junction contained 4 bases not matched to a gene. The CDR3 runs to 12 residues. From germline, CDR1 is SGDLS and CDR2 YYNGEE. The full variable domain, in which reference TRBV9 and TRBJ1-2 provide the parts outside the CDR3, is DSGVTQTPKHLITATGQRVTLRCSPRSGDLSVYWYQQSLDQGLQFLIQYYNGEERAKGNILERFSAQQFPDLHSELNLSSLELGDSALYFCASSSTGVGYTFGSGTRLTVV.

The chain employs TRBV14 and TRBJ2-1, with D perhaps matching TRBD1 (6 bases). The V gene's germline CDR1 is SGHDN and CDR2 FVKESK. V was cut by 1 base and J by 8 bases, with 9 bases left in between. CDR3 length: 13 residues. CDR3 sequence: CASSQVWGHEQFF. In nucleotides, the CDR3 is TGTGCCAGCAGCCAAGTGTGGGGGCATGAGCAGTTCTTC.

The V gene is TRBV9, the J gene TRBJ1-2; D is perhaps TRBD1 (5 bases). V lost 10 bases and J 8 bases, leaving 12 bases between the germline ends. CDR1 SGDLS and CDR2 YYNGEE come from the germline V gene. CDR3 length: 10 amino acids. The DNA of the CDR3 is TGTGCCGGTCAGGGAGGAGGCTACACCTTC. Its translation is CAGQGGGYTF.

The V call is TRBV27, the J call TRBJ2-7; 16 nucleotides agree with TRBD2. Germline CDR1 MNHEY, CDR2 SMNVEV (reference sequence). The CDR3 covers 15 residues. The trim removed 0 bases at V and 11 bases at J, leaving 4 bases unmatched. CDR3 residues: CASSLSGTSGGAEYF. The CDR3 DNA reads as TGTGCCAGCAGTTTATCAGGGACTAGCGGGGGGGCGGAGTACTTC.

CDR3 DNA sequence: TGCGCCAGCAGCTGGGGGACAGGGAAGTACTTC. Amino acids: CASSWGTGKYF. The rearrangement links TRBV5-1 to TRBJ2-7; 9 bases agree with TRBD1. There are 11 residues in the CDR3. Trimming at V came to 3 bases and at J to 11 bases, leaving 3 bases not matched to a gene. Germline V gene lookup returns CDR1 SGHRS and CDR2 YFSETQ. The complete variable domain, with remaining parts taken from reference TRBV5-1 and TRBJ2-7, reads KAGVTQTPRYLIKTRGQQVTLSCSPISGHRSVSWYQQTPGQGLQFLFEYFSETQRNKGNFPGRFSGRQFSNSRSEMNVSTLELGDSALYLCASSWGTGKYFGPGTRLTVT.

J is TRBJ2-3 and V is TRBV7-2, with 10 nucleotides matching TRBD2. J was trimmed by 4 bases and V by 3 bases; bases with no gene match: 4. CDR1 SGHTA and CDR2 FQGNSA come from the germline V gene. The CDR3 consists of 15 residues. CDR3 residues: CASSFLAGVPDTQYF. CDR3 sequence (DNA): TGTGCCAGCAGCTTTCTAGCGGGAGTCCCAGATACGCAGTATTTT.

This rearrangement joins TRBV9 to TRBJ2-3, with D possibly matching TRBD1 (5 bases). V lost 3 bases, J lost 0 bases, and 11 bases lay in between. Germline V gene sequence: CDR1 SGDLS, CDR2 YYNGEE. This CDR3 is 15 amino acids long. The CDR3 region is CASSATRQSTDTQYF. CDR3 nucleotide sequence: TGTGCCAGCAGCGCAACCCGACAGAGCACAGATACGCAGTATTTT.

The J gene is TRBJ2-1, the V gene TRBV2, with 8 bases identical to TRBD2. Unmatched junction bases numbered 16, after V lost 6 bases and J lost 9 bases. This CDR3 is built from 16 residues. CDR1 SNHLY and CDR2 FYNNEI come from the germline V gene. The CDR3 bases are TGTGCCAGCAGGCCCCTTCCCCGGGGGGGTGTTAGTGAGCAGTTCTTC. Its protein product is CASRPLPRGGVSEQFF.

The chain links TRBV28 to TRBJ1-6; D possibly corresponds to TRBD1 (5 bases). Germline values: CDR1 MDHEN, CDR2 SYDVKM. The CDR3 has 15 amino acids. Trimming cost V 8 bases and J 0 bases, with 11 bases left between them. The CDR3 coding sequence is TGTGCCAGCGGTGCAGGGAACTCCTATAATTCACCCCTCCACTTT. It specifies CASGAGNSYNSPLHF.

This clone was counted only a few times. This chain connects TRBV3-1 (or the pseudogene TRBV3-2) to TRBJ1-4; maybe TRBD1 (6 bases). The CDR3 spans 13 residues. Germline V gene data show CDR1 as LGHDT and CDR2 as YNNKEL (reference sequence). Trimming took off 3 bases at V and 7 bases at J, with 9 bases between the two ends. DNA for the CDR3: TGTGCCAGCAGCCAGAGGGGGTTTGAAAAACTGTTTTTT. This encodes CASSQRGFEKLFF.

The DNA of the CDR3 is TGTGCCAGCAGCACCACCGGACAGGGGCCTGGCTACACCTTC. Encoded protein: CASSTTGQGPGYTF. The chain is built from TRBV3-1 (or the pseudogene TRBV3-2) and TRBJ1-2, with TRBD1 matching over 9 bases. Germline CDR1 reads LGHDT; CDR2 reads YNNKEL (reference sequence). CDR3 length: 14 residues. Trimming took 5 bases from V and 7 from J; bases not matched to a gene: 8.

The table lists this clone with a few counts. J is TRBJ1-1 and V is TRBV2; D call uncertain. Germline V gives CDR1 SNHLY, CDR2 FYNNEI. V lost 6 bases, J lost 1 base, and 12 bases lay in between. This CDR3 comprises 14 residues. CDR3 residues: CASSGVSGNTEAFF. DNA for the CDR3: TGTGCCAGCAGCGGGGTATCCGGGAACACTGAAGCTTTCTTT.

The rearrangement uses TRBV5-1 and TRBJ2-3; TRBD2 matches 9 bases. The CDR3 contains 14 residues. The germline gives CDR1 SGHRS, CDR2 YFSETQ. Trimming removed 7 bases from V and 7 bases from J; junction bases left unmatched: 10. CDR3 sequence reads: CASFGGGAQNTQYF. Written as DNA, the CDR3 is TGCGCCAGCTTTGGCGGGGGGGCACAGAATACGCAGTATTTT.